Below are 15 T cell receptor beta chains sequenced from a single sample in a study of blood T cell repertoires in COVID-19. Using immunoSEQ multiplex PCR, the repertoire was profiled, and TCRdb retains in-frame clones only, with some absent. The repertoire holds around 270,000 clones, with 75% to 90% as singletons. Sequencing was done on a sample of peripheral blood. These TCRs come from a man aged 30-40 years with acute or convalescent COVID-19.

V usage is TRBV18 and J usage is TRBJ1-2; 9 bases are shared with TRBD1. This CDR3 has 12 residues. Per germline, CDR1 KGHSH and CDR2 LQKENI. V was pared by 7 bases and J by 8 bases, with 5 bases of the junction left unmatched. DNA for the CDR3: TGTGCCAGCTTGGGGACAGGGCAAGGCTACACCTTC. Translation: CASLGTGQGYTF. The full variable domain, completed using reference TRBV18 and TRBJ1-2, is NAGVMQNPRHLVRRRGQEARLRCSPMKGHSHVYWYRQLPEEGLKFMVYLQKENIIDESGMPKERFSAEFPKEGPSILRIQQVVRGDSAAYFCASLGTGQGYTFGSGTRLTVV.

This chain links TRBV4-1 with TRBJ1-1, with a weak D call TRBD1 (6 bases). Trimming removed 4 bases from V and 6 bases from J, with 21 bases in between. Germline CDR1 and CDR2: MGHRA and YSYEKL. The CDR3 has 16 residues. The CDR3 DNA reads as TGCGCCAGCAGCCCCCGACAGGCCGGCCAAACCTCTGAAGCTTTCTTT. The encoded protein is CASSPRQAGQTSEAFF.

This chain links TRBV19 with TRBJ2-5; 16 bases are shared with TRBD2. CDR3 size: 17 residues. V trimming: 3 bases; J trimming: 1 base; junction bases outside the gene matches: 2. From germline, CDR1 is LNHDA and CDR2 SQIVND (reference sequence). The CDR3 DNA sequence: TGTGCCAGTAGTATGGGACTAGCGGGAGGGGTCCAAGAGACCCAGTACTTC. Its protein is CASSMGLAGGVQETQYF.

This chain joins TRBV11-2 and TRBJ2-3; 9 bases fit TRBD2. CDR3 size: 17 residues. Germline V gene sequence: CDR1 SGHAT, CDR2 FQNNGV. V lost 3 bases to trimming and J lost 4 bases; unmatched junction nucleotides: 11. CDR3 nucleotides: TGTGCCAGCAGCTTGACGGGACTAGCTTTAATTGCAGATACGCAGTATTTT. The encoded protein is CASSLTGLALIADTQYF.

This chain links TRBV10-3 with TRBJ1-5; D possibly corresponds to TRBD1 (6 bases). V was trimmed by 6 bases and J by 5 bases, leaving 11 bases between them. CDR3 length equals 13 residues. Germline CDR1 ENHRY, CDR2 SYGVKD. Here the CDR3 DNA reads TGTGCCATCAGCAGGGGTTCGGATCAGCCCCAGCATTTT. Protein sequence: CAISRGSDQPQHF.

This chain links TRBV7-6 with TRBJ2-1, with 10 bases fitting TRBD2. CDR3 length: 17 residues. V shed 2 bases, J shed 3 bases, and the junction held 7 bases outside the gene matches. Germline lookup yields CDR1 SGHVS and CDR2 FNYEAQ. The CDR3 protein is CASSLTPPSGGYNEQFF. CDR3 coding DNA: TGTGCCAGCAGCTTAACCCCCCCTAGCGGGGGCTACAATGAGCAGTTCTTC.

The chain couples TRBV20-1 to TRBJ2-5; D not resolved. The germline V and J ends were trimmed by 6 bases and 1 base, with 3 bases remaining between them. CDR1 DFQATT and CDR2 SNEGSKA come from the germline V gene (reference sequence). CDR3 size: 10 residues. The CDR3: CSAFQETQYF. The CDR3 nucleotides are TGCAGTGCCTTCCAAGAGACCCAGTACTTC.

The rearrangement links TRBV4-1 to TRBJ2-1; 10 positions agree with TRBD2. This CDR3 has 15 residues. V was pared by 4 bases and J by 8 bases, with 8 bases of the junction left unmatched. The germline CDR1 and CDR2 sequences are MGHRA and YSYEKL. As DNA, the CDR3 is TGCGCCAGCAGCCCGAGCGAGCGGGGGGGCTATGAGCAGTTCTTC. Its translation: CASSPSERGGYEQFF.

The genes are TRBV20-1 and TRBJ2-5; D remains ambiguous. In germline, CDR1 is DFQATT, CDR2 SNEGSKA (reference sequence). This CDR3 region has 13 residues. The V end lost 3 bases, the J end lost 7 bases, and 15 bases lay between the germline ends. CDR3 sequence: CSASYRPPGTQYF. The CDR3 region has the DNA TGCAGTGCTAGTTACCGTCCACCGGGGACCCAGTACTTC.

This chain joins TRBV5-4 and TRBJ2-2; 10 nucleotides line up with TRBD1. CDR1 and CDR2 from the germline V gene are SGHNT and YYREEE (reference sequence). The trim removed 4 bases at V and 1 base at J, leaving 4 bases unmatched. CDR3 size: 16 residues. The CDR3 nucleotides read TGTGCCAGCAGCGGGACAGGGGCTGGGAACACCGGGGAGCTGTTTTTT. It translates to CASSGTGAGNTGELFF.

The CDR3 bases are TGTGCCAGCAGGCGTATATCCAGGGACTCGATCGGTCAGCCCCAGCATTTT. Its translation: CASRRISRDSIGQPQHF. The rearrangement links TRBV28 to TRBJ1-5; possibly TRBD1 for D (5 bases). The CDR3 is 17 residues long. V was cut by 6 bases and J by 6 bases, with 24 bases left in between. CDR1 MDHEN and CDR2 SYDVKM come from the germline V gene.

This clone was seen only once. The CDR3 here is CASSKQGYTEAFF. The CDR3 DNA reads as TGTGCCAGCAGCAAACAGGGGTACACTGAAGCTTTCTTT. This rearrangement joins TRBV7-3 to TRBJ1-1; 7 nucleotides match TRBD1. The length of the CDR3 is 13 residues. V trimming: 5 bases; J trimming: 3 bases; junction bases outside the gene matches: 3. Germline V CDR1 and CDR2: SGHTA, FQGTGA.

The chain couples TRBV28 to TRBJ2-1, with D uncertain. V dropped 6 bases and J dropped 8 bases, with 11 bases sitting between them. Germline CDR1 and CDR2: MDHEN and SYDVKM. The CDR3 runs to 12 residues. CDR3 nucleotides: TGTGCCAGCAGCCAAGACTCGGATGAGCAGTTCTTC. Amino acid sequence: CASSQDSDEQFF.

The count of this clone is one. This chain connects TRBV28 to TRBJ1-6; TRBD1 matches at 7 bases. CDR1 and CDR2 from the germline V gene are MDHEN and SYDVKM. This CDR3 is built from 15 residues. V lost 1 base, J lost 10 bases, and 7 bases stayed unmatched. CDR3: CASSLLTGSNSPLHF. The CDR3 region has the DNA TGTGCCAGCAGTTTATTGACAGGGTCTAACTCACCCCTCCACTTT.

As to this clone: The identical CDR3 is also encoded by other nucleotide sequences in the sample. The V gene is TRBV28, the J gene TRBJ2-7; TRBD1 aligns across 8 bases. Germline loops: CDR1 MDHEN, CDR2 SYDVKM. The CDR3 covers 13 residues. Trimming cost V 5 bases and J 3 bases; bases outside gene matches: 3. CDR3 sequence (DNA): TGTGCCAGCAGTCCTGGACAGGGCTACGAGCAGTACTTC. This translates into CASSPGQGYEQYF.